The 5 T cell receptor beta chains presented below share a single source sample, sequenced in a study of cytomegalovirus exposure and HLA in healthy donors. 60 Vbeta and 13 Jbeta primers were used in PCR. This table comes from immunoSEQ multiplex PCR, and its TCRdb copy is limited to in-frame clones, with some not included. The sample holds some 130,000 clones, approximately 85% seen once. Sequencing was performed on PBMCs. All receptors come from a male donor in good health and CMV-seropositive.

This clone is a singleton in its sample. The CDR3 reads CASSPRRSVATGTDTQYF. The CDR3 DNA is TGTGCCAGCAGTCCGCGCCGAAGCGTGGCGACAGGCACAGATACGCAGTATTTT. V and J are TRBV27 and TRBJ2-3; D possibly corresponds to TRBD1 (5 bases). The CDR3 totals 18 residues. The germline gives CDR1 MNHEY, CDR2 SMNVEV (reference sequence). Trimming stripped 5 bases from V and 1 base from J, with 22 bases between.

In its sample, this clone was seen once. The CDR3 DNA reads TGTGCCAGTAGTAAGACAGGGGGCTTCAATGAGCAGTTCTTC. Its translation is CASSKTGGFNEQFF. This chain uses TRBV19 with TRBJ2-1; TRBD1 agrees at 10 bases. This CDR3 spans 14 amino acids. The V gene's germline CDR1 is LNHDA and CDR2 SQIVND (reference sequence). The J segment lost 6 bases and the V segment lost 4 bases, leaving 3 bases of the junction unmatched. Drawing the rest from reference TRBV19 and TRBJ2-1, the complete variable domain is DGGITQSPKYLFRKEGQNVTLSCEQNLNHDAMYWYRQDPGQGLRLIYYSQIVNDFQKGDIAEGYSVSREKKESFPLTVTSAQKNPTAFYLCASSKTGGFNEQFFGPGTRLTVL.

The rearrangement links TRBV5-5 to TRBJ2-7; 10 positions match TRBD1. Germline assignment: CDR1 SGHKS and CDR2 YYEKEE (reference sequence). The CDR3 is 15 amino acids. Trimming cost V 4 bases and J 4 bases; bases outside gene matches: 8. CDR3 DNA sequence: TGTGCCAGCAGCGGGGGGGGACAGGGGTGGTACGAGCAGTACTTC. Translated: CASSGGGQGWYEQYF.

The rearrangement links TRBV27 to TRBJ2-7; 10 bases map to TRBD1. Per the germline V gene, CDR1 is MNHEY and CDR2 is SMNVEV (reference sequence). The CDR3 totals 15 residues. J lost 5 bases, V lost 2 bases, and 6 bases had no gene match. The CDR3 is CASSLADRGGHEQYF. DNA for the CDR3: TGTGCCAGCAGTTTAGCGGACAGGGGGGGCCACGAGCAGTACTTC.

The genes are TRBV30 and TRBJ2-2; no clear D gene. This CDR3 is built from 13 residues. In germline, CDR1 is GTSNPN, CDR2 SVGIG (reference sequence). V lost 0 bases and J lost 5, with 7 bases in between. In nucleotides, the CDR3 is TGTGCCTGGAGTGTTCAGGCAACCGGGGAGCTGTTTTTT. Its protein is CAWSVQATGELFF.